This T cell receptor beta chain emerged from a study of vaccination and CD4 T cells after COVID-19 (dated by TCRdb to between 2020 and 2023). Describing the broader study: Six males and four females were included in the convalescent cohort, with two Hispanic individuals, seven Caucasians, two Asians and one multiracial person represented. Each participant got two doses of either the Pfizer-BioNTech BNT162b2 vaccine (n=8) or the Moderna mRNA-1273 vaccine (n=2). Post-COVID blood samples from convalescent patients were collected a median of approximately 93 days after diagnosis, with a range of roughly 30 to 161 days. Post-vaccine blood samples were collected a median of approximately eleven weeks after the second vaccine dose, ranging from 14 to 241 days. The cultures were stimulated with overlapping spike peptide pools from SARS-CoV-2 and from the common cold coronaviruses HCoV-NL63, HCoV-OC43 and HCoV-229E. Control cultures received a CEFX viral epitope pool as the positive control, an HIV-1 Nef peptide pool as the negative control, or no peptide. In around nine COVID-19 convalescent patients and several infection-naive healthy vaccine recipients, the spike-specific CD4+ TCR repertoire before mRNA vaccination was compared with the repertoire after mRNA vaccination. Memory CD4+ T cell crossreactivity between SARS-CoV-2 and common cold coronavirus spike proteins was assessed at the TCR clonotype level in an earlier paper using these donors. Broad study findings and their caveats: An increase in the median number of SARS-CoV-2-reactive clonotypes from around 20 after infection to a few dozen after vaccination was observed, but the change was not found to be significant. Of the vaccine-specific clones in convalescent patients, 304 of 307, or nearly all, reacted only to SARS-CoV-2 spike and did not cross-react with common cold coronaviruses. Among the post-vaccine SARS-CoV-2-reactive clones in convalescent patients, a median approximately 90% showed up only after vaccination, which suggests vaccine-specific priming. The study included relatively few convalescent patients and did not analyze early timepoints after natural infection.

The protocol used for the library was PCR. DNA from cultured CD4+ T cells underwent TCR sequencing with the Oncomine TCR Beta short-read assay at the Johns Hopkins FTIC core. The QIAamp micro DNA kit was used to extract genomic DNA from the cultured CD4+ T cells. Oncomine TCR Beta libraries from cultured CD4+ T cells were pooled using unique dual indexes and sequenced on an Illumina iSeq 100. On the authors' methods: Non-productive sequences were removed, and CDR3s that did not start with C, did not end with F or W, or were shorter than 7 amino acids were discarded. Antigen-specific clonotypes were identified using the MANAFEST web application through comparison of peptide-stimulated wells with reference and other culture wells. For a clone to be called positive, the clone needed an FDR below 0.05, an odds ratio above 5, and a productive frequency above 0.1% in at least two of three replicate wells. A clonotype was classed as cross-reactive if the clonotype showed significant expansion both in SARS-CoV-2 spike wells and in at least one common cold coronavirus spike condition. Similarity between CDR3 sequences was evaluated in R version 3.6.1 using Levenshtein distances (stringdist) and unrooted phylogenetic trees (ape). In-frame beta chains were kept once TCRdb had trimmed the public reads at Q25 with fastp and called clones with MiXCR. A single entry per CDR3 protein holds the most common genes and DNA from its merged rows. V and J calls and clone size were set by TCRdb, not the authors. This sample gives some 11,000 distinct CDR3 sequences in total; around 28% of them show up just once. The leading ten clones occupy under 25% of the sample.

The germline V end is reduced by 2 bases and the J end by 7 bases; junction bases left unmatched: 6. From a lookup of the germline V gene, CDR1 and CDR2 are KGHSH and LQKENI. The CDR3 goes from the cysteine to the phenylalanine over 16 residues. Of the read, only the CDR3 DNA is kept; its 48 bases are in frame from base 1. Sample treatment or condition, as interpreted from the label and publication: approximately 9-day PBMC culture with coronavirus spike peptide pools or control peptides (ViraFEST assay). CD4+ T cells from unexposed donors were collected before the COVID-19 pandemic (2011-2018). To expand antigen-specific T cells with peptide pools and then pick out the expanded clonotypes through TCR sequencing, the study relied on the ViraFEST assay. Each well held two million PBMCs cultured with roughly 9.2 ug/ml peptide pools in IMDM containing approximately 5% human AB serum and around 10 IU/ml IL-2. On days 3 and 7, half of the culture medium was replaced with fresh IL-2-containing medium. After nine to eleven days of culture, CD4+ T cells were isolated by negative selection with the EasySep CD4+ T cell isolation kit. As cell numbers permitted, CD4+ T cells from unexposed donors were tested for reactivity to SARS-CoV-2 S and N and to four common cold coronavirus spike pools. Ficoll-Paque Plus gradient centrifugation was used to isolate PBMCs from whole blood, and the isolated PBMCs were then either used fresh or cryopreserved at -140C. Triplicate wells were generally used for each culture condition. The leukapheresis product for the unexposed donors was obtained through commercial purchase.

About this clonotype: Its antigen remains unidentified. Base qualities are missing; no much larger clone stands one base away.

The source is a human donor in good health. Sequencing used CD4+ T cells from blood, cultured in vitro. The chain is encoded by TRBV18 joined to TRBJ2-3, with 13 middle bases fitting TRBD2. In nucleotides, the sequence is TGTGCCAGCTCACCAGAGGGACTAGCGGGGATCTATACGCAGTATTTT. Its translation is CASSPEGLAGIYTQYF.